This is a list of T cell receptor beta chains from one sample in a study of T-cell reconstitution after alpha-beta-depleted transplantation in children. MiXCR, applied by TCRdb to the PCR reads, yields one record per CDR3 protein. The sample shows nearly 250,000 distinct CDR3 sequences, roughly 8.2% of them seen only once. The starting material was PBMCs, mostly from graft donor cells, obtained 180 days after TCRalphabeta/CD19-depleted stem cell transplant. The source of these receptors is a male patient aged 10 to 17 who had a stem cell transplant for acute lymphoblastic leukemia, so the T cells may come from the graft donor. The CDR3 runs from the conserved cysteine through the conserved F or W. The order of the fields is J gene, D gene, clone size, V gene, CDR3 DNA, CDR3 protein. A D gene is named only where the DNA matches it firmly. The size entry is marked missing in some rows and otherwise reads once, few, many or a size class.

TRBJ2-5 . many TRBV7-6 TGTGCCAGCAGCTTAGGAGACAGGTTGTCGGAGACCCAGTACTTC CASSLGDRLSETQYF
TRBJ2-5 . many TRBV7-3 TGTGCCAGCAGCGCGGACAGAAACCAAGAGACCCAGTACTTC CASSADRNQETQYF
TRBJ2-1 . many TRBV7-2 TGTGCCAGCACTAACCCCTCTTACAATGAGCAGTTCTTC CASTNPSYNEQFF
TRBJ1-1 . few TRBV27 TGTGCCAGCAGTTCAGGGCGTTACAAGGGGACTGAAGCTTTCTTT CASSSGRYKGTEAFF
TRBJ2-2 . many TRBV5-1 TGCGCCAGCAGCTTGGGACCGCCGAACACCGGGGAGCTGTTTTTT CASSLGPPNTGELFF
TRBJ2-7 . many TRBV5-1 TGCGCCAGCAGCTTGGATCGGGGAACGGAGCAGTACTTC CASSLDRGTEQYF
TRBJ1-5 TRBD1 many TRBV28 TGTGCCAGCAGCCCCCCACAGGGGGCAAGCAATCAGCCCCAGCATTTT CASSPPQGASNQPQHF
TRBJ2-1 . . TRBV5-4 TGTGCCAGCAGCTTAAGCAGAAACAATGAGCAGTTCTTC CASSLSRNNEQFF
TRBJ1-2 . many TRBV4-1 TGCGCCAGCAGCCAATTACCCCATGCGCTGGATGGCTACACCTTC CASSQLPHALDGYTF
TRBJ1-1 TRBD1 many TRBV12-3/TRBV12-4 TGTGCCAGCAGTCGGGACAGCTTGATTGAAGCTTTCTTT CASSRDSLIEAFF
TRBJ1-3 . many TRBV7-9 TGTGCCAGCAGCCCCTATTTGGCAGCTGGAAACACCATATATTTT CASSPYLAAGNTIYF
TRBJ2-2 . many TRBV5-1 TGCGCCAGCAGCTTGCTGTCCCGGCTACTGACGAACACCGGGGAGCTGTTTTTT CASSLLSRLLTNTGELFF
TRBJ1-2 . . TRBV4-1 TGCGCCAGCAGCCAAGGAGACTATGGCCACACCTTC CASSQGDYGHTF
TRBJ2-7 . many TRBV20-1 TGCAGTGCTATAAAGGCCAGCTCCTACGAGCAGTACTTC CSAIKASSYEQYF
TRBJ1-4 . many TRBV7-6 TGTGCCAGCAGCTTAGCGGGCTGGGCGGAGAAACTGTTTTTT CASSLAGWAEKLFF
TRBJ2-5 TRBD1 many TRBV11-1 TGTGCCAGCAGCTCGCATTCCAGGGACAGGGGGCGGGAGACCCAGTACTTC CASSSHSRDRGRETQYF
TRBJ2-6 TRBD1 many TRBV7-2 TGTGCCAGAAGGACAGGGACTGGGGCCAACGTCCTGACTTTC CARRTGTGANVLTF
TRBJ2-7 TRBD2 many TRBV2 TGTGCCAGCAAGTTCGAGCGGGAGGGAGGGGCAATCTCCTACGAGCAGTACTTC CASKFEREGGAISYEQYF
TRBJ2-7 TRBD1 many TRBV14 TGTGCCAGCAGCCAAAGATGGACAGGGGCGGATGAGCAGTACTTC CASSQRWTGADEQYF
TRBJ1-5 . many TRBV6-5 TGTGCCAGCAGTTACTCAAGGATGGGGGATCAGCCCCAGCATTTT CASSYSRMGDQPQHF
TRBJ2-7 TRBD1 many TRBV6-2/TRBV6-3 TGTGCCAGCATTGCCCGGGACAGGGGTCTTGGCGAGCAGTACTTC CASIARDRGLGEQYF
TRBJ1-1 TRBD1 many TRBV10-1 TGCGCCAGCAGTGAGGATATGACAGGGAGAACCACTGAAGCTTTCTTT CASSEDMTGRTTEAFF
TRBJ2-5 . many TRBV12-3/TRBV12-4 TGTGCCAGCAGTTTTGGGGGCGGCCAAGAGACCCAGTACTTC CASSFGGGQETQYF
TRBJ2-7 TRBD1 few TRBV5-5 TGTGCCAGCAGCTTTTGGACAGGGAATTCCTACGAGCAGTACTTC CASSFWTGNSYEQYF
TRBJ2-7 TRBD2 many TRBV11-1 TGTGCCAGCAGCTTAGCGAGAAGGCCGGGGAGGGGCGAGCAGTACTTC CASSLARRPGRGEQYF
TRBJ2-4 . many TRBV5-1 TGCGCCAGCAGTCTGAGGGGAGGAGGCAAAAACATTCAGTACTTC CASSLRGGGKNIQYF
TRBJ2-3 TRBD1 many TRBV4-3 TGCGCCAGCAGCCAAGAAGGGGACAGGGGAGTAGATACGCAGTATTTT CASSQEGDRGVDTQYF
TRBJ2-5 . many TRBV29-1 TGCAGCGTTGATTCAGGAGAGACCCAGTACTTC CSVDSGETQYF
TRBJ2-7 TRBD2 many TRBV6-1 TGTGCCAGCAGTCTTGGGGGGGGTTCCCACTACGAGCAGTACTTC CASSLGGGSHYEQYF
TRBJ2-4 TRBD1 many TRBV12-3/TRBV12-4 TGTGCCAGCAGTAGGACAGGGGCGGCCAAAAACATTCAGTACTTC CASSRTGAAKNIQYF
TRBJ1-1 . many TRBV4-1 TGCGCCAGCAGCTCCCGTTCTCATCCCCCTGAAGCTTTCTTT CASSSRSHPPEAFF
TRBJ2-1 . many TRBV7-3 TGTGCCAGCAGCTTAAAAGCGGACTCCTACAATGAGCAGTTCTTC CASSLKADSYNEQFF
TRBJ2-3 . many TRBV20-1 TGCAGTGCTAGAGGTTCCGGGAATACGCAGTATTTT CSARGSGNTQYF
TRBJ1-1 . . TRBV19 TGTGCCAGTAGTATAGGACCAGGGAGGAGGTCTGAAGCTTTCTTT CASSIGPGRRSEAFF
TRBJ1-3 . many TRBV20-1 TGCAGTGCACCCTGGGGAGGAAACACCATATATTTT CSAPWGGNTIYF
TRBJ2-7 . many TRBV5-1 TGCGCCAGCGGGTCCGGGTACGAGCAGTACTTC CASGSGYEQYF
TRBJ1-2 . many TRBV5-6 TGTGCCAGCAGCTTGGACAGAGTCAGTGGCTACACCTTC CASSLDRVSGYTF
TRBJ1-1 . many TRBV6-2/TRBV6-3 TGTGCCAGCAGTTACGGGCACCGAAACACTGAAGCTTTCTTT CASSYGHRNTEAFF
TRBJ2-5 TRBD2 many TRBV5-1 TGCGCCAGCAGCTTGGCTAGCGGGAGGTATTTGGGAGAGACCCAGTACTTC CASSLASGRYLGETQYF
TRBJ2-2 TRBD1 many TRBV10-3 TGTGCCATCAGTGATGGGACAGGGGGCCCGAACACCGGGGAGCTGTTTTTT CAISDGTGGPNTGELFF
TRBJ2-7 . many TRBV7-6 TGTGCCAGCAGCTTATCTGAGGGGGTCATCTCCTACGAGCAGTACTTC CASSLSEGVISYEQYF